A selection of T cell receptor beta chains follows, all from one sample in a study of control samples from healthy donors and cancer patients. Method: immunoSEQ multiplex PCR; TCRdb's copy keeps in-frame clones and lacks some. This sample has 45,000 to 60,000 clones, with 85% to 95% found just once. Sequencing used blood. The receptors were sampled from a man aged 25-45 years in good health. Both conserved end residues are part of each CDR3. The order of the fields is V gene, D gene, J gene, CDR3 protein, CDR3 DNA. A D gene is named only where the DNA matches it firmly.

v_call: TRBV27; d_call: NA; j_call: TRBJ1-3; cdr3_aa: CASSLLSGLSGNTIYF; cdr3_nt: TGTGCCAGCAGTTTATTATCCGGGTTGTCTGGAAACACCATATATTTT
v_call: TRBV5-6; d_call: NA; j_call: TRBJ2-2; cdr3_aa: CASSLDFTGELFF; cdr3_nt: TGTGCCAGCAGCTTGGACTTCACCGGGGAGCTGTTTTTT
v_call: TRBV14; d_call: NA; j_call: TRBJ1-1; cdr3_aa: CASSQGPSEAFF; cdr3_nt: TGTGCCAGCAGCCAAGGACCTTCTGAAGCTTTCTTT
v_call: TRBV7-3; d_call: NA; j_call: TRBJ2-1; cdr3_aa: CASSLDLYNEQFF; cdr3_nt: TGTGCCAGCAGCTTAGACCTATACAATGAGCAGTTCTTC
v_call: TRBV30; d_call: TRBD2; j_call: TRBJ2-1; cdr3_aa: CAWSYGLAGVFGNEQFF; cdr3_nt: TGTGCCTGGAGCTACGGACTAGCGGGAGTGTTCGGGAATGAGCAGTTCTTC
v_call: TRBV21-1; d_call: NA; j_call: TRBJ2-1; cdr3_aa: CASSKFTSRSSYNEQFF; cdr3_nt: TGTGCCAGCAGCAAATTTACTAGCCGGAGCTCCTACAATGAGCAGTTCTTC
v_call: TRBV5-1; d_call: TRBD2; j_call: TRBJ2-7; cdr3_aa: CASSLGGTSGHRTYEQYF; cdr3_nt: TGCGCCAGCAGCTTGGGGGGGACTAGCGGGCATCGTACCTACGAGCAGTACTTC
v_call: TRBV18; d_call: TRBD2; j_call: TRBJ2-2; cdr3_aa: CASSPLTILAGGGTGELFF; cdr3_nt: TGTGCCAGCTCACCGTTGACCATCTTAGCGGGAGGGGGCACCGGGGAGCTGTTTTTT
v_call: TRBV27; d_call: NA; j_call: TRBJ1-2; cdr3_aa: CASRPMTDYYGYTF; cdr3_nt: TGTGCCAGCAGGCCCATGACGGATTACTATGGCTACACCTTC
v_call: TRBV4-2; d_call: NA; j_call: TRBJ2-4; cdr3_aa: CASRTGLGAKNIQYF; cdr3_nt: TGTGCCAGCAGAACAGGGTTAGGGGCCAAAAACATTCAGTACTTC
v_call: TRBV5-1; d_call: TRBD2; j_call: TRBJ2-7; cdr3_aa: CASSYTSGRVSYEQYF; cdr3_nt: TGCGCCAGCAGCTATACTAGCGGGAGGGTCTCCTACGAGCAGTACTTC
v_call: TRBV7-9; d_call: NA; j_call: TRBJ2-3; cdr3_aa: CASSPRTVSTDTQYF; cdr3_nt: TGTGCCAGCAGCCCCCGGACAGTCAGCACAGATACGCAGTATTTT
v_call: TRBV5-6; d_call: NA; j_call: TRBJ1-2; cdr3_aa: CASSPQVGGNYGYTF; cdr3_nt: TGTGCCAGCAGCCCCCAGGTGGGGGGCAACTATGGCTACACCTTC